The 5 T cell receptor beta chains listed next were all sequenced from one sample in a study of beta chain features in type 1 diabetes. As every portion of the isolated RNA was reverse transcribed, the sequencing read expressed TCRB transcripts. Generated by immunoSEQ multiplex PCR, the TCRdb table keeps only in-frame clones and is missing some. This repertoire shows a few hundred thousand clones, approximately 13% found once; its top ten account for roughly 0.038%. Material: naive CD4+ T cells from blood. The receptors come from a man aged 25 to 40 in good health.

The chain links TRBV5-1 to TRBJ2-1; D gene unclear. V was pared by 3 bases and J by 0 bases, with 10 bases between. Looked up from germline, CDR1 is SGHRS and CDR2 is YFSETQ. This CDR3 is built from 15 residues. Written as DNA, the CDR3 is TGCGCCAGCAGCTCAGGACCGAGCTCCTACAATGAGCAGTTCTTC. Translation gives CASSSGPSSYNEQFF.

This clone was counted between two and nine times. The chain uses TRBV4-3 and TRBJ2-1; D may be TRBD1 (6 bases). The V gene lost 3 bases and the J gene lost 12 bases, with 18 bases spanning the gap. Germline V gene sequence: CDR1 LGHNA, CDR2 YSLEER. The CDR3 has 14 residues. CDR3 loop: CASSHHSGQKGQFF. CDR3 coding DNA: TGCGCCAGCAGCCACCACTCCGGACAGAAAGGGCAGTTCTTC.

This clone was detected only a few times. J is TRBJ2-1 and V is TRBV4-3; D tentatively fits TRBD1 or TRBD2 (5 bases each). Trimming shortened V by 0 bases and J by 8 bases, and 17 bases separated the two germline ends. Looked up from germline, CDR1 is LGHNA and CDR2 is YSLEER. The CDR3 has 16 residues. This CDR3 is CASSQEFGAAFDEQFF. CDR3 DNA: TGCGCCAGCAGCCAAGAATTCGGGGCCGCGTTTGATGAGCAGTTCTTC.

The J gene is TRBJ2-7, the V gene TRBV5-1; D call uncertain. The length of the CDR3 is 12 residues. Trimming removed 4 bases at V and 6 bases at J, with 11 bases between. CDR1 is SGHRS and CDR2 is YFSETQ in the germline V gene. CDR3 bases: TGCGCCAGCAGCCGGGCCGATTCCGAGCAGTACGTC. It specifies CASSRADSEQYV.

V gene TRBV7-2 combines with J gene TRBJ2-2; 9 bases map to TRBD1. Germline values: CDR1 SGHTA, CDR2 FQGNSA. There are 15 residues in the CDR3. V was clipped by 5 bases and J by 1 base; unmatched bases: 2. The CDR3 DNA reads TGTGCCAGCAGCAAGGGACAGGGGAACACCGGGGAGCTGTTTTTT. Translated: CASSKGQGNTGELFF.